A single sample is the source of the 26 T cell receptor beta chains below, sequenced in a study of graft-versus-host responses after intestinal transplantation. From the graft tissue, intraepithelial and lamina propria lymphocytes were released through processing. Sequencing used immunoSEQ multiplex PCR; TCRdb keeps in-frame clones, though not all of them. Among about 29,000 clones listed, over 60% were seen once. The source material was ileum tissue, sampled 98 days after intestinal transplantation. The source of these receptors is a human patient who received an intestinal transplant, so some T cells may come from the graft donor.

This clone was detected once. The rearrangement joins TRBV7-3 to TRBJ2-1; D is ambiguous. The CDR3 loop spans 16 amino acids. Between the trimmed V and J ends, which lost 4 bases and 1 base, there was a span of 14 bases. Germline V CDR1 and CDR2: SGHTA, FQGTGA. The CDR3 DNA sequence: TGTGCCAGCAGCTCCTATTTTACACGATCCTACAATGAGCAGTTCTTC. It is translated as CASSSYFTRSYNEQFF.

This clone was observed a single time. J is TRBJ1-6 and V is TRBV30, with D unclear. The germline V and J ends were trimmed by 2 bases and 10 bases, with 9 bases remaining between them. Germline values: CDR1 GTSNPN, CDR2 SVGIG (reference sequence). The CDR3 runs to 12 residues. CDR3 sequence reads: CAWSLGGSPLHF. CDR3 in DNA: TGTGCCTGGAGTCTGGGTGGCTCACCCCTCCACTTT.

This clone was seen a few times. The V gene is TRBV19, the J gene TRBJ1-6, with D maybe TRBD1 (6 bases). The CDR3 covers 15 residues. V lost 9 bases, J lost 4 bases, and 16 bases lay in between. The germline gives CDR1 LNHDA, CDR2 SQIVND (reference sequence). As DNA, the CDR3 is TGTGCCAGCGCCATGGACAGAACGTATAATTCACCCCTCCACTTT. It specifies CASAMDRTYNSPLHF.

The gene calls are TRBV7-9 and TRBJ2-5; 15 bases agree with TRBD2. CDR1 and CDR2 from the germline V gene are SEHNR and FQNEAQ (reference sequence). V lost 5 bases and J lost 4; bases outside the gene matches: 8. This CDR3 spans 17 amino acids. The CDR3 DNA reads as TGTGCCAGCAGCATAGGGGGACTAGCGGGGGGCCGAGAGACCCAGTACTTC. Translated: CASSIGGLAGGRETQYF.

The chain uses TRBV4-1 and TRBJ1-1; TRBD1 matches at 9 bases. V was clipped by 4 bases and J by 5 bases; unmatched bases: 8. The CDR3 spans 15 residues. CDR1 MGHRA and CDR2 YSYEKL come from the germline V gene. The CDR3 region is CASSPGQGIWTEAFF. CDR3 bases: TGCGCCAGCAGCCCCGGACAGGGGATATGGACTGAAGCTTTCTTT.

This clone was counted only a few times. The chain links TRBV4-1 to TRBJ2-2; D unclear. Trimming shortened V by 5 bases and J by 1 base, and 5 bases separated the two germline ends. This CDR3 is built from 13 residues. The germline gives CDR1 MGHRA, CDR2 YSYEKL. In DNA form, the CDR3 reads TGCGCCAGCAGCTACAAGAACACCGGGGAGCTGTTTTTT. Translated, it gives CASSYKNTGELFF.

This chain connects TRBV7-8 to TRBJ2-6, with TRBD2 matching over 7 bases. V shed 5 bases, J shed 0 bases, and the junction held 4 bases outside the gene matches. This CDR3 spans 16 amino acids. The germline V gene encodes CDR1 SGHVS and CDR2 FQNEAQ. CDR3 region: CASSAPGGSGANVLTF. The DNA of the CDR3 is TGTGCCAGCAGCGCCCCGGGGGGCTCTGGGGCCAACGTCCTGACTTTC.

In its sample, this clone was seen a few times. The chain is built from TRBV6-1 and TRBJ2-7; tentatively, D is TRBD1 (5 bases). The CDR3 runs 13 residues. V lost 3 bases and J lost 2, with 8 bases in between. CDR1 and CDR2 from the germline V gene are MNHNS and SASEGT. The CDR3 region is CASSDGRAYEQYF. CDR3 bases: TGTGCCAGCAGTGACGGCAGGGCCTACGAGCAGTACTTC.

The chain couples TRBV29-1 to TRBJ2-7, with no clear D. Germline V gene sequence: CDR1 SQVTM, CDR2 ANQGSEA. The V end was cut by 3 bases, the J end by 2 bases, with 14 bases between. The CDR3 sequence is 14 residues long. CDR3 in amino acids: CSVDSDGPTYEQYF. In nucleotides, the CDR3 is TGCAGCGTTGATTCGGATGGTCCCACCTACGAGCAGTACTTC.

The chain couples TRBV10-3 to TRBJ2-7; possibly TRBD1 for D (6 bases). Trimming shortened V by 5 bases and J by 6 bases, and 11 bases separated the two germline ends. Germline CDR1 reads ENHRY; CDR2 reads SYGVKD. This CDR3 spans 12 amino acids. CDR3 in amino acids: CAISSQGSEQYF. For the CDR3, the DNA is TGTGCCATCAGTAGCCAGGGGAGCGAGCAGTACTTC.

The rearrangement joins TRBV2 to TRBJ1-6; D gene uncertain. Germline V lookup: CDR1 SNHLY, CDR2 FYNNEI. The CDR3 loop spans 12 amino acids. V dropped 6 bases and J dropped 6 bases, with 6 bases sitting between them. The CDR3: CASRGLNSPLHF. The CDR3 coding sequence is TGTGCCAGCAGGGGCCTTAATTCACCCCTCCACTTT.

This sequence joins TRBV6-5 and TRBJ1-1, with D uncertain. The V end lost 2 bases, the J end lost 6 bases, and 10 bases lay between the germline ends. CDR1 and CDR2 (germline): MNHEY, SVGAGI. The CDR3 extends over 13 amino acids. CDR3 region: CASSYGTGPEAFF. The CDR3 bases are TGTGCCAGCAGTTACGGTACCGGGCCTGAAGCTTTCTTT.

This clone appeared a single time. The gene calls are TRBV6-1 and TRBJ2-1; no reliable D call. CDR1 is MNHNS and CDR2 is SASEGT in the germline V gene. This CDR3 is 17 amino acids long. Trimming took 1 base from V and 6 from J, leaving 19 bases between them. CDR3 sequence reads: CASSEVVVGVFRNEQFF. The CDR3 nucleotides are TGTGCCAGCAGTGAAGTAGTCGTTGGGGTTTTCCGCAATGAGCAGTTCTTC.

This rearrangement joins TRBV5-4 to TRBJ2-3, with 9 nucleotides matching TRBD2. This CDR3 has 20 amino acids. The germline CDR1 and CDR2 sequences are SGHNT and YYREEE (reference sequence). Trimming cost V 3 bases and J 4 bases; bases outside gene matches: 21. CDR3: CASSSNPKTGLAPPPDTQYF. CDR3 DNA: TGTGCCAGCAGCTCAAACCCGAAGACGGGACTAGCACCCCCCCCAGATACGCAGTATTTT. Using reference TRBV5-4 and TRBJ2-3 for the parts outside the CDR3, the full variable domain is ETGVTQSPTHLIKTRGQQVTLRCSSQSGHNTVSWYQQALGQGPQFIFQYYREEENGRGNFPPRFSGLQFPNYSSELNVNALELDDSALYLCASSSNPKTGLAPPPDTQYFGPGTRLTVL.

The chain's CDR3 is CASSPRRGSPGLTTYEQYF. DNA for the CDR3: TGTGCCAGCAGCCCTCGGAGGGGCAGCCCGGGACTAACTACGTACGAGCAGTACTTC. The chain joins TRBV12-1 to TRBJ2-7; TRBD2, the table's D call, was not compared with the DNA. TRBV12-1 has pseudogene status. The CDR3 length is 19 residues.

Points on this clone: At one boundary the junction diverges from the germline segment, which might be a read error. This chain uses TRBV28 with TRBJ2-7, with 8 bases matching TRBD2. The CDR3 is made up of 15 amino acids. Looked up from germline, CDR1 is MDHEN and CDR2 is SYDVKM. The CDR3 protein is CASTPSGGVSYKQYF. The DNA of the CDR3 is TGTGCCAGCACCCCGTCGGGGGGGGTCTCCTACAAGCAGTACTTC.

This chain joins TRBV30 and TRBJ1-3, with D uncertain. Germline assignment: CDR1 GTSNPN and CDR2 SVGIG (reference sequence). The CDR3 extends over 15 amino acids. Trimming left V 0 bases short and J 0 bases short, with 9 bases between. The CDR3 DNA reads TGTGCCTGGAGTGTCGATAGCAGCTCTGGAAACACCATATATTTT. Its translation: CAWSVDSSSGNTIYF.

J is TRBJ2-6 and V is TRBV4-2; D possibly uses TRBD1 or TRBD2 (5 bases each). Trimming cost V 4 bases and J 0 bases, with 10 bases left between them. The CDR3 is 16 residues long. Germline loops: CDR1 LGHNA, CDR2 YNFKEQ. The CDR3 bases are TGTGCCAGCAGCCGAGAGGGGACCTCTGGGGCCAACGTCCTGACTTTC. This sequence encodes CASSREGTSGANVLTF.

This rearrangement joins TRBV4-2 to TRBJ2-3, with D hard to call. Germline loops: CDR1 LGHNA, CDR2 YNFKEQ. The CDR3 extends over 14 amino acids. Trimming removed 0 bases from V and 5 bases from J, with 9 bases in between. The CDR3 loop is CASSQEIKLDTQYF. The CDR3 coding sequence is TGTGCCAGCAGCCAAGAGATAAAGCTAGATACGCAGTATTTT.

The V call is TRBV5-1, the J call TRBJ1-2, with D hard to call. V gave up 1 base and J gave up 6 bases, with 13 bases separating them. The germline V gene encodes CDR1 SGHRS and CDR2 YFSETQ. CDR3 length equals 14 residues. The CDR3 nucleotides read TGCGCCAGCAGCTTGCAGGTCGGAAGCGATGGCTACACCTTC. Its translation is CASSLQVGSDGYTF.

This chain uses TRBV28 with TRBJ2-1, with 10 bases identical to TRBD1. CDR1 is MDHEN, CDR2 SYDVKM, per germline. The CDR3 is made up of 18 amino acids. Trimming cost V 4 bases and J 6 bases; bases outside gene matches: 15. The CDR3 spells CASSSLLRDRGPSNEQFF. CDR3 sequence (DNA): TGTGCCAGCAGTTCCCTCTTGCGGGACAGGGGTCCCAGCAATGAGCAGTTCTTC.

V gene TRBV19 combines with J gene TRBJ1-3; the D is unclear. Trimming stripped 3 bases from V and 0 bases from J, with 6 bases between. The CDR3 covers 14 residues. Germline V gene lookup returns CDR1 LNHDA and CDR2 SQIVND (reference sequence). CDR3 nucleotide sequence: TGTGCCAGTAGTATCCAGAGCTCTGGAAACACCATATATTTT. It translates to CASSIQSSGNTIYF.

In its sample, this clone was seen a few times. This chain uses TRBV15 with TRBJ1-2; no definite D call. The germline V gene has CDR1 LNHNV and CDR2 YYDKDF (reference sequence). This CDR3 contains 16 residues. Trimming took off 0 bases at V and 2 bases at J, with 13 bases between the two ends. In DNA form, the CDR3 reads TGTGCCACCAGCAGAGATTATAGGGAGGCCAACTATGGCTACACCTTC. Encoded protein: CATSRDYREANYGYTF.

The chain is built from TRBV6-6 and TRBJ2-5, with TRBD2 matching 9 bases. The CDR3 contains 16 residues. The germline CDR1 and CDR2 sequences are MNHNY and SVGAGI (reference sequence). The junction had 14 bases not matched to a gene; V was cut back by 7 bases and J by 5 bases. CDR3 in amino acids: CASMSGGGARWETQYF. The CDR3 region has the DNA TGTGCCAGCATGTCTGGCGGGGGGGCCCGTTGGGAGACCCAGTACTTC.

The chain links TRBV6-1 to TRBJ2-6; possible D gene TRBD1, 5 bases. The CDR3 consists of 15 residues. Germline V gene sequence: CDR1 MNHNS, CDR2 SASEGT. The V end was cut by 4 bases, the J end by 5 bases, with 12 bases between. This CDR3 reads CASSADRPRANVLTF. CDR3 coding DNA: TGTGCCAGCAGTGCCGACAGACCCAGGGCCAACGTCCTGACTTTC.

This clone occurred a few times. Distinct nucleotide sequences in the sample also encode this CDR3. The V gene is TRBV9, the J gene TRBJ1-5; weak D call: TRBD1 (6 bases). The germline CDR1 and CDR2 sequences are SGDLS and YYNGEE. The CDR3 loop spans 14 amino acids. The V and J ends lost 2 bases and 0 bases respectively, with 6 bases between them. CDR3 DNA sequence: TGTGCCAGCAGCGTGGGACATAGCAATCAGCCCCAGCATTTT. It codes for CASSVGHSNQPQHF.